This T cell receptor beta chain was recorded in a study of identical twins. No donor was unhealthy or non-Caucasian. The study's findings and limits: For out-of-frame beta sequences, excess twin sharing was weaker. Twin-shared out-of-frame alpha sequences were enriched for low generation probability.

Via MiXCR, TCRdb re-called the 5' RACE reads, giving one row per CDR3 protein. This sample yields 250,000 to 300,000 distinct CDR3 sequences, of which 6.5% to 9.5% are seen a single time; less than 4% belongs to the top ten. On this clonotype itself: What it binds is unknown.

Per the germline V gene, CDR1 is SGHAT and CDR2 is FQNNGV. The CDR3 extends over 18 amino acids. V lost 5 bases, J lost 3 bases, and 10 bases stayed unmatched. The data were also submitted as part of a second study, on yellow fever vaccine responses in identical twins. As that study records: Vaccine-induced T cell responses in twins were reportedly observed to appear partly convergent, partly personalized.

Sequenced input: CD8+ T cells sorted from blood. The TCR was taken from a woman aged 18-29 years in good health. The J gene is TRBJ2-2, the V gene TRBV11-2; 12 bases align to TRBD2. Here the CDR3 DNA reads TGTGCCAGCAGCGCCCGACTAGCGGGAGATATGGACACCGGGGAGCTGTTTTTT. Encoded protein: CASSARLAGDMDTGELFF.